A single sample is the source of the 2 T cell receptor beta chains below, sequenced in a study of T cells after yellow fever vaccination. TCRdb re-analysed the 5' RACE reads in MiXCR, keeping a single row per CDR3 protein. This table holds some 300,000 distinct CDR3 sequences, 3.6% found once. Here the sequenced sample was PBMCs, taken on the day of the yellow fever booster vaccination. The receptors were gathered from a man aged 18-30 years who received the YFV17D yellow fever vaccine.

The chain carries TRBV6-6 and TRBJ2-1, with 9 bases lining up with TRBD2. Trimming took 0 bases from V and 4 from J; bases not matched to a gene: 13. CDR3 length equals 19 residues. Looked up from germline, CDR1 is MNHNY and CDR2 is SVGAGI (reference sequence). CDR3 DNA sequence: TGTGCCAGCAGTTACTCCCCCGACTCAACAGCGGGGGGTTACAATGAGCAGTTCTTC. The encoded protein is CASSYSPDSTAGGYNEQFF.

In its sample, this clonotype was seen a few times. The chain carries TRBV9 and TRBJ2-2; maybe TRBD2 (6 bases). CDR3 length equals 16 residues. V was shortened by 4 bases and J by 5 bases, with 18 bases between the two germline ends. From germline, CDR1 is SGDLS and CDR2 YYNGEE. Here the CDR3 DNA reads TGTGCCAGCAGCCCGGGGGTGCTGGGGACGACCGGGGAGCTGTTTTTT. Its protein product is CASSPGVLGTTGELFF.